The 4 T cell receptor beta chains reported below all come from one sample, sequenced in a study of shared clonotypes between healthy human individuals. This table comes from immunoSEQ multiplex PCR, and its TCRdb copy is limited to in-frame clones, with some not included. The table includes about 490,000 clones, over 65% detected once. Source material: PBMCs. These receptors were obtained from a woman between 40 and 55 years old in good health. Some clones in this sample may be carry-over from other donors' samples.

This chain connects TRBV10-3 to TRBJ2-7, with TRBD2 matching 10 bases. The length of the CDR3 is 14 residues. In germline, CDR1 is ENHRY, CDR2 SYGVKD. The J segment lost 4 bases and the V segment lost 4 bases, leaving 4 bases of the junction unmatched. CDR3 in amino acids: CAISGSGRTYEQYF. The CDR3 DNA reads TGTGCCATCAGTGGTAGCGGGAGGACTTACGAGCAGTACTTC.

On this clone: A much bigger clone sits one base away, suggesting this may be a read error. Given the absence of the conserved phenylalanine or tryptophan at the CDR3 end, a read error is likely. V gene TRBV19 combines with J gene TRBJ1-5; no firm D call. This CDR3 region has 12 residues. Trimming stripped 5 bases from V and 6 bases from J, with 8 bases between. CDR1 LNHDA and CDR2 SQIVND come from the germline V gene (reference sequence). This CDR3 is CASSPARQPQHY. CDR3 nucleotide sequence: TGTGCCAGTAGTCCAGCCCGTCAGCCCCAGCATTAT.

V usage is TRBV20-1 and J usage is TRBJ1-4; no firm D call. The CDR3 loop spans 11 amino acids. V lost 0 bases to trimming and J lost 5 bases, with 1 base between them. From germline, CDR1 is DFQATT and CDR2 SNEGSKA (reference sequence). CDR3 residues: CSARDNEKLFF. The CDR3 DNA is TGCAGTGCTAGAGACAATGAAAAACTGTTTTTT.

The gene calls are TRBV30 and TRBJ2-2; D is unresolved. The germline V gene has CDR1 GTSNPN and CDR2 SVGIG (reference sequence). The CDR3 runs to 13 residues. The V and J ends lost 4 bases and 8 bases respectively, with 14 bases between them. DNA for the CDR3: TGTGCCTGGACCCGCCGCGTGACGGGGGAGCTGTTTTTT. Encoded protein: CAWTRRVTGELFF.